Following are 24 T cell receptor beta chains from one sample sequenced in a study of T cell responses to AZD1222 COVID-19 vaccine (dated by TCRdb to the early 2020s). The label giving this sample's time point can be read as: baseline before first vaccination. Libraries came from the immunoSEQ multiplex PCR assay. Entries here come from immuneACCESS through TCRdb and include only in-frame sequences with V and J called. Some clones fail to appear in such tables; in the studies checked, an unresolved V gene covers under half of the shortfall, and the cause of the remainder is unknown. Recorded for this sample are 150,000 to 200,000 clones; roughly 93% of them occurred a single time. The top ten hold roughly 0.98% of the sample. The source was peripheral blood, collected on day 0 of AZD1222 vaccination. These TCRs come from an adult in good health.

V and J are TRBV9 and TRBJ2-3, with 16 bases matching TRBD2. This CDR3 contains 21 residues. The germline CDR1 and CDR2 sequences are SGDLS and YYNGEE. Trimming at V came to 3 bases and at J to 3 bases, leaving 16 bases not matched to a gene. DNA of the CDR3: TGTGCCAGCAGCGCTCACGGATCGGGGACTAGCGGGAGGGCCATAACAGATACGCAGTATTTT. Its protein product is CASSAHGSGTSGRAITDTQYF.

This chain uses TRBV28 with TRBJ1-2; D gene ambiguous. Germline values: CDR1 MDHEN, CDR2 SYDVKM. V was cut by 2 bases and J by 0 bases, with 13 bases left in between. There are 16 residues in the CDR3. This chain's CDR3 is CASSLVRRSTNYGYTF. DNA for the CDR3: TGTGCCAGCAGTTTAGTCCGCAGATCCACTAACTATGGCTACACCTTC.

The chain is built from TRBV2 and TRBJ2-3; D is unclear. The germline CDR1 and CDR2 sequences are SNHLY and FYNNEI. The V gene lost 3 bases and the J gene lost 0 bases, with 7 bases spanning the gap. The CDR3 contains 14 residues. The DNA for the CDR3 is TGTGCCAGCAGTGACATTACTAGCACAGATACGCAGTATTTT. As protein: CASSDITSTDTQYF. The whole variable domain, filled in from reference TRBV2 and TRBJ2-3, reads EPEVTQTPSHQVTQMGQEVILRCVPISNHLYFYWYRQILGQKVEFLVSFYNNEISEKSEIFDDQFSVERPDGSNFTLKIRSTKLEDSAMYFCASSDITSTDTQYFGPGTRLTVL.

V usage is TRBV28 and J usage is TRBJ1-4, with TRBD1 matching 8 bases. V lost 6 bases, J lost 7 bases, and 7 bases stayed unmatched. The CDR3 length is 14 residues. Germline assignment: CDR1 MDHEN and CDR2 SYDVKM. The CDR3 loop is CASRWTGSGEKLFF. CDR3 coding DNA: TGTGCCAGCAGGTGGACAGGGTCCGGTGAAAAACTGTTTTTT.

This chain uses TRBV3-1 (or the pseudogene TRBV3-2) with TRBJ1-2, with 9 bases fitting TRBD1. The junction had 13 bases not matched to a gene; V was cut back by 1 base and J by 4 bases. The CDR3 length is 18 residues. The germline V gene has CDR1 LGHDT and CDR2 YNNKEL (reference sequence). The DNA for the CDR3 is TGTGCCAGCAGCCAAGTATCCCTCCCCCGGGACAGGGCCTATGGCTACACCTTC. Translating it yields CASSQVSLPRDRAYGYTF.

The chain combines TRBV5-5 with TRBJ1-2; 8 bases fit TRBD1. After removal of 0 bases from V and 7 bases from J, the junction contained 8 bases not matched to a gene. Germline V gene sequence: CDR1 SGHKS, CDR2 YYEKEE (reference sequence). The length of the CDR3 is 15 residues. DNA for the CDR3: TGTGCCAGCAGCTTGGGGCAGGGGGCGTCCAGTGGCTACACCTTC. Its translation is CASSLGQGASSGYTF.

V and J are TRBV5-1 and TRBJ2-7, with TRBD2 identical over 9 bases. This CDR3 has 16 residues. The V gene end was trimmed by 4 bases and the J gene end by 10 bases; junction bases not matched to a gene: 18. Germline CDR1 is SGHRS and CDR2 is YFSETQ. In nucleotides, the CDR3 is TGCGCCAGCAGCCAAGAAGCCGGGACTAGCACTGTTGGACAGTACTTC. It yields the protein CASSQEAGTSTVGQYF.

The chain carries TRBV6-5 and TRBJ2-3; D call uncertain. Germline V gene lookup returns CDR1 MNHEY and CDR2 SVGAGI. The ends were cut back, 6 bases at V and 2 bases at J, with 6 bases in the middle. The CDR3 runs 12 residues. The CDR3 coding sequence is TGTGCCAGCAGGCCAAACACAGATACGCAGTATTTT. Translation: CASRPNTDTQYF.

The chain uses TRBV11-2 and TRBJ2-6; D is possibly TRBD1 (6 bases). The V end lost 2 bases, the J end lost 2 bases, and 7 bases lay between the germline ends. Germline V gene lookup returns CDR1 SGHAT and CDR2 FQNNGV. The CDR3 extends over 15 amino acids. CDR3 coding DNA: TGTGCCAGCAGCTTATCAGGGGCTGGGGCCAACGTCCTGACTTTC. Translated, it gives CASSLSGAGANVLTF.

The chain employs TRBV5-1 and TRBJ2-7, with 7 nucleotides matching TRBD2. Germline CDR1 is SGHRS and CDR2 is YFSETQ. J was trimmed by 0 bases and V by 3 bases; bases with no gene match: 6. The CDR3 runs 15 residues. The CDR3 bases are TGCGCCAGCAGCTACGGACTAGACAGCTCCTACGAGCAGTACTTC. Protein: CASSYGLDSSYEQYF.

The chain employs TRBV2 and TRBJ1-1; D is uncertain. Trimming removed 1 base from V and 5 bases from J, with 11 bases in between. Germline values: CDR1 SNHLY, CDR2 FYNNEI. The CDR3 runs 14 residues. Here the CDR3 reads CASSEVGFGTEAFF. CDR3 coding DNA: TGTGCCAGCAGTGAAGTTGGTTTCGGGACTGAAGCTTTCTTT. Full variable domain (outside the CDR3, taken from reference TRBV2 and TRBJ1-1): EPEVTQTPSHQVTQMGQEVILRCVPISNHLYFYWYRQILGQKVEFLVSFYNNEISEKSEIFDDQFSVERPDGSNFTLKIRSTKLEDSAMYFCASSEVGFGTEAFFGQGTRLTVV.

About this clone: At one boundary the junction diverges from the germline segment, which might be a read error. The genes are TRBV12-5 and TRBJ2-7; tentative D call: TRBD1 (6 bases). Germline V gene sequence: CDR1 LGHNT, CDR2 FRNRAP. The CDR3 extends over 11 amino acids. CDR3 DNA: TGTGCTAGTGGTATGGACAGTGCAGTGGGCTTC. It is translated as CASGMDSAVGF.

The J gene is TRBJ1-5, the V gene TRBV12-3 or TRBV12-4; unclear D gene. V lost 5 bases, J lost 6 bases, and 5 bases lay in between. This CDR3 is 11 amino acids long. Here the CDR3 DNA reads TGTGCCAGCAGTAGGAGTCAGCCCCAGCATTTT. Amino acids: CASSRSQPQHF.

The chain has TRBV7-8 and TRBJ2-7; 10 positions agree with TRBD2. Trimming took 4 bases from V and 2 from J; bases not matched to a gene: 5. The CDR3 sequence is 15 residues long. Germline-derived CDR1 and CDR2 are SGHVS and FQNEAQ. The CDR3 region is CASSSPSGGTYEQYF. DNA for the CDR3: TGTGCCAGCAGCTCTCCTAGCGGGGGAACCTACGAGCAGTACTTC.

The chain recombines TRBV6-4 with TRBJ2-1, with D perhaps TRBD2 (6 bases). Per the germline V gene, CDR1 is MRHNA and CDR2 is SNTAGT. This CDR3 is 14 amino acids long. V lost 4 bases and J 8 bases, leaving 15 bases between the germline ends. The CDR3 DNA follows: TGTGCCAGCAGTGTGGCGGGTCGGGACTATGAGCAGTTCTTC. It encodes CASSVAGRDYEQFF.

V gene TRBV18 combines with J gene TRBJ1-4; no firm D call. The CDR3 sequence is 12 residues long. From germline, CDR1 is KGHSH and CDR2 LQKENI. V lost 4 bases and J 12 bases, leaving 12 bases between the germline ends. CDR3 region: CASSRTREELFF. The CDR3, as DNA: TGTGCCAGCTCACGAACACGTGAGGAACTGTTTTTT. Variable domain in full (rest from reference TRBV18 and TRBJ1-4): NAGVMQNPRHLVRRRGQEARLRCSPMKGHSHVYWYRQLPEEGLKFMVYLQKENIIDESGMPKERFSAEFPKEGPSILRIQQVVRGDSAAYFCASSRTREELFFGSGTQLSVL.

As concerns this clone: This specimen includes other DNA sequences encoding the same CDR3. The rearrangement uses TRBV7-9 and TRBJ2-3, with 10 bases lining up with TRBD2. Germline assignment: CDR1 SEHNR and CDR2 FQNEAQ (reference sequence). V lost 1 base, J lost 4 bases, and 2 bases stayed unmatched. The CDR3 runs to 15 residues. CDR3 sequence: CASSLGLAGADTQYF. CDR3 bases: TGTGCCAGCAGCTTAGGGCTAGCGGGGGCAGATACGCAGTATTTT. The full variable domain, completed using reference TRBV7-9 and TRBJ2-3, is DTGVSQNPRHKITKRGQNVTFRCDPISEHNRLYWYRQTLGQGPEFLTYFQNEAQLEKSRLLSDRFSAERPKGSFSTLEIQRTEQGDSAMYLCASSLGLAGADTQYFGPGTRLTVL.

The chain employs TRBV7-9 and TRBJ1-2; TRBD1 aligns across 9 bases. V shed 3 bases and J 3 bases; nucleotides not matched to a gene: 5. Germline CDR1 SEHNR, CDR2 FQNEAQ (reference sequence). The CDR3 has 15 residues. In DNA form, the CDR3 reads TGTGCCAGCAGCTTTACAGGGGGCTTTGACTATGGCTACACCTTC. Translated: CASSFTGGFDYGYTF.

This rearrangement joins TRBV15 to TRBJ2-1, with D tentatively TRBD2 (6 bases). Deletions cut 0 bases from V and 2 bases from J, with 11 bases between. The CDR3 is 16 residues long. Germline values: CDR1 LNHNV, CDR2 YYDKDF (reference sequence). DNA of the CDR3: TGTGCCACCAGCAGAGATGGAGGGAAACCCTACAATGAGCAGTTCTTC. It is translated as CATSRDGGKPYNEQFF.

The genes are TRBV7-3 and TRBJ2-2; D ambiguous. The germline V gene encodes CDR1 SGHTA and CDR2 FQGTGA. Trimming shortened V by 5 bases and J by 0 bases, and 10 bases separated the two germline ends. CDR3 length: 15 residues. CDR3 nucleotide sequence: TGTGCCAGCAGCAGTCGATGGACGAACACCGGGGAGCTGTTTTTT. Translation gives CASSSRWTNTGELFF.

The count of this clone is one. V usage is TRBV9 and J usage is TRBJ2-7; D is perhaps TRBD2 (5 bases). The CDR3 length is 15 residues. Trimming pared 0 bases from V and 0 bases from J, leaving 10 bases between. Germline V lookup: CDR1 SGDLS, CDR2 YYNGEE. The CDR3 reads CASSVEPGSSYEQYF. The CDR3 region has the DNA TGTGCCAGCAGCGTAGAACCGGGAAGCTCCTACGAGCAGTACTTC.

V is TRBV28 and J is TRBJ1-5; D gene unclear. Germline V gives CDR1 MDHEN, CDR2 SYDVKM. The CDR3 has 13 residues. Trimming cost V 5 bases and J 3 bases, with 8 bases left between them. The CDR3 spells CASSDTSNQPQHF. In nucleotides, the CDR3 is TGTGCCAGCAGTGACACTTCCAATCAGCCCCAGCATTTT.

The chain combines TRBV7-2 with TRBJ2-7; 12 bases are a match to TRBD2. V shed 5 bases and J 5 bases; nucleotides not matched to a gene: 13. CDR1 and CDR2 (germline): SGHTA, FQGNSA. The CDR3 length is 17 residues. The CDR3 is CASSPRSGTSGGNEQYF. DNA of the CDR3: TGTGCCAGCAGCCCTAGGTCCGGAACTAGCGGGGGGAACGAGCAGTACTTC.

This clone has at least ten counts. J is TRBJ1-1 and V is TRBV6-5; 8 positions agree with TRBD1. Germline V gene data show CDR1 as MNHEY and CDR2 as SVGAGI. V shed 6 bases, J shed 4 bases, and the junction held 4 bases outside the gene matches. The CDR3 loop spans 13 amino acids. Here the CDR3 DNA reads TGTGCCAGCAGGGACAGGGCGACCACTGAAGCTTTCTTT. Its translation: CASRDRATTEAFF.